This TCR beta chain came from a study of blood T cell repertoires in COVID-19. Recruitment covered roughly 24 US areas and drew participants whose ages spanned 18 to 89 years. Recovery meant two consecutive negative NP/OP PCR tests, professional clearance, or resolved symptoms. TCRdb's table, derived via immunoSEQ multiplex PCR, lists solely in-frame clones and lacks some. Among roughly 130,000 clones listed, roughly 90% were seen once. Unmatched junction bases numbered 3, after V lost 6 bases and J lost 3 bases. The germline CDR1 and CDR2 sequences are LNHDA and SQIVND (reference sequence). The CDR3 covers 14 residues.

The sequence derives from a woman aged 50 to 65 who had recovered from COVID-19. The sample was PBMCs or T cells enriched from blood (not recorded which). The gene calls are TRBV19 and TRBJ1-5; 9 positions agree with TRBD1. The CDR3 bases are TGTGCCAGTAGCGGGACAGGGTCCAATCAGCCCCAGCATTTT. This sequence encodes CASSGTGSNQPQHF.